This T cell receptor beta chain emerged from a study of blood T cell repertoires in COVID-19. Study in general: Spain, Italy and the United States supplied samples that represented acute and convalescent COVID-19. T cells, B-cell-depleted T cells, or PBMCs supplied cDNA or gDNA.

This clone has a single count. The CDR3 length is 15 residues. The V segment lost 3 bases and the J segment 3 bases; nucleotides outside the gene matches: 5. Per germline, CDR1 SGHNT and CDR2 YYREEE (reference sequence). Authors' methods: Estimation of nucleated cell counts was performed using reference gene primer amplification. The method was immunoSEQ multiplex PCR; TCRdb's version includes in-frame clones alone and lacks a portion of them. The V and J calls and clone size come from that table; D and trimming were worked out from the DNA. The sample has under 40,000 clones; roughly 84% are singletons.

The clonotype originates from a middle-aged man with active or convalescent COVID-19. The chain carries TRBV5-4 and TRBJ1-5; 8 bases line up with TRBD1. Sequences were obtained from peripheral blood. CDR3 DNA: TGTGCCAGCAGCTACGGGACAGGCCTCAATCAGCCCCAGCATTTT. It yields the protein CASSYGTGLNQPQHF.